A single sample is the source of the 8 T cell receptor beta chains below, sequenced in a study of spatial heterogeneity in lung cancer. TCRdb reanalysed the 5' RACE reads using MiXCR and keeps one entry per CDR3 protein. This table has approximately 9,700 distinct CDR3 sequences, approximately 3.6% appearing once. Time point described: blood taken at disease recurrence. Unsorted samples of tumor, nontumor lung or frozen PBMC had their whole RNA sequenced. The specimen comprised PBMCs, sampled at recurrence. The receptors here all came from a female donor with early-stage non-small cell lung cancer.

There are many counts of this clonotype. A library made for alpha chains picked up this beta chain off target, so its size means little. V usage is TRBV6-2 or TRBV6-3 and J usage is TRBJ2-1; no reliable D call. Germline values: CDR1 MNHEY, CDR2 SVGEGT. The CDR3 contains 13 residues. V was trimmed by 3 bases and J by 8 bases, leaving 11 bases between them. The CDR3 region has the DNA TGTGCCAGCAGTTATTTGGGGTGGGATGAGCAGTTCTTC. Translating gives CASSYLGWDEQFF.

About this clonotype: One base away lies a much larger clone, so this may be a sequencing read error. The library was designed around alpha chains, so this beta chain is a stray read whose abundance carries little weight. The V gene is TRBV12-3 or TRBV12-4, the J gene TRBJ1-1; possibly TRBD1 for D (5 bases). This CDR3 contains 13 residues. In nucleotides, the CDR3 is TGTGTCAGCAGTATGACAGTGAACACTGAAGCTTTCTTT. Its protein product is CVSSMTVNTEAFF.

In this sample, this clonotype is medium-sized. In a library made to pick up alpha chains, this beta chain is a stray read with a size that means little. The chain's CDR3 is CSVEEGSKNIQYF. The CDR3 region has the DNA TGCAGCGTCGAGGAGGGTTCCAAAAACATTCAGTACTTC. This sequence joins TRBV29-1 and TRBJ2-4; maybe TRBD2 (6 bases). This CDR3 is 13 amino acids long. Trimming removed 6 bases at V and 2 bases at J, with 11 bases between. Germline loops: CDR1 SQVTM, CDR2 ANQGSEA.

This clonotype was counted many times. This beta chain is a stray sequence in a library constructed for alpha chains; its clone size is not meaningful. This chain uses TRBV29-1 with TRBJ1-5, with D hard to call. CDR1 and CDR2 from the germline V gene are SQVTM and ANQGSEA. The CDR3 covers 12 residues. Trimming left V 6 bases short and J 5 bases short, with 11 bases between. CDR3 nucleotides: TGCAGCGTGGGAGAGTTCGATCAGCCCCAGCATTTT. It yields the protein CSVGEFDQPQHF.

This clonotype was recorded at least ten times. Being off target in a library aimed at alpha chains, this beta chain has a size of little meaning. V is TRBV20-1 and J is TRBJ2-6; D remains unclear. This CDR3 is built from 14 residues. V was trimmed by 0 bases and J by 0 bases, leaving 3 bases between them. The V gene's germline CDR1 is DFQATT and CDR2 SNEGSKA (reference sequence). This chain's CDR3 is CSARDPSGANVLTF. CDR3 in DNA: TGCAGTGCTAGAGATCCCTCTGGGGCCAACGTCCTGACTTTC.

The table lists this clonotype with many counts. This beta chain is off target for a library built for alpha chains, so its abundance means little. This chain connects TRBV14 to TRBJ1-1; the D is unclear. CDR3 size: 14 residues. Germline CDR1 and CDR2: SGHDN and FVKESK. The V gene lost 2 bases and the J gene lost 1 base, with 8 bases spanning the gap. CDR3 loop: CASSQRLTNTEAFF. DNA for the CDR3: TGTGCCAGCAGCCAAAGACTTACGAACACTGAAGCTTTCTTT.

This clonotype has a count of ten or more. This beta chain was picked up by a library intended for alpha chains and is off target, so its count carries little meaning. The chain is built from TRBV5-1 and TRBJ2-6, with unresolved D. Between the trimmed V and J ends, which lost 2 bases and 0 bases, there was a span of 6 bases. This CDR3 is built from 15 residues. The germline V gene encodes CDR1 SGHRS and CDR2 YFSETQ. In nucleotides, the CDR3 is TGCGCCAGCAGCTTCAGAAGCTCTGGGGCCAACGTCCTGACTTTC. This encodes CASSFRSSGANVLTF.

By sample share, this clonotype is medium-sized. For a library built for alpha chains, this beta chain is a stray read; little rests on its size. The V call is TRBV5-1, the J call TRBJ2-7; TRBD2 might be the D (5 bases). The length of the CDR3 is 14 residues. The V gene's germline CDR1 is SGHRS and CDR2 YFSETQ. Trimming cost V 0 bases and J 2 bases, with 9 bases left between them. The CDR3 bases are TGCGCCAGCAGCTTGGGAGGGTTGACCTACGAGCAGTACTTC. Protein sequence: CASSLGGLTYEQYF.